This TCR beta chain was identified during a study of T cells in localized non-small cell lung cancer. The study's findings and limits: Greater blood T cell density accompanied longer overall survival. For the top 100 tumor clones, a median about 60 also appeared in adjacent lung. Because only a single region of the tumor was sequenced, heterogeneity remains possible. Uninvolved adjacent lung, not tumor, had the highest T cell clonality.

Profiling relied on immunoSEQ multiplex PCR, and the TCRdb table lists in-frame clones only, not all of them. Among approximately 17,000 clones, over 75% were seen once, and the ten largest hold under 40%. This CDR3 has 16 residues. The germline V gene has CDR1 LNHNV and CDR2 YYDKDF (reference sequence). Trimming at V came to 0 bases and at J to 5 bases, leaving 6 bases not matched to a gene. Turning to this clone: The antigen is unknown.

The rearrangement joins TRBV15 to TRBJ1-4, with 7 bases fitting TRBD1. The sequence came from a male donor aged 60 or older with stage I lung adenocarcinoma. Sequenced material: peripheral blood, taken before any cancer treatment. The CDR3 region is CATSREYRGPNEKLFF. CDR3 nucleotide sequence: TGTGCCACCAGCAGAGAATACAGGGGCCCAAATGAAAAACTGTTTTTT.